This record concerns one T cell receptor beta chain sequence. The germline V gene has CDR1 SGHTA and CDR2 FQGTGA. Trimming left V 0 bases short and J 1 base short, with 6 bases between. The CDR3 has 14 amino acids. This entry is derived from a study of blood T cell repertoires in COVID-19. As for the study in general: T cells, B-cell-depleted T cells, or PBMCs provided the cDNA or gDNA that served as material.

In the original analysis: Reference gene primer amplification in the assay estimated nucleated cell counts. Sequencing was performed with immunoSEQ multiplex PCR; in TCRdb, only in-frame clones are kept and a portion is missing. V and J calls plus clone size are reproduced from that table; the DNA served to infer D and trimming. The table shows 250,000 to 350,000 clones, with around 87% occurring only once. This receptor was taken from a woman in her forties or fifties who had recovered from COVID-19. The sequenced sample consisted of peripheral blood. The rearrangement links TRBV7-3 to TRBJ1-1; D call uncertain. CDR3 amino acids: CASSLTAENTEAFF. The CDR3 region has the DNA TGTGCCAGCAGCTTAACGGCGGAGAACACTGAAGCTTTCTTT.